The rows below give T cell receptor beta chains drawn from one sample of a study of Ad26.COV2.S vaccination and SARS-CoV-2 variants. Clones were read by immunoSEQ multiplex PCR, and TCRdb kept only the in-frame ones, dropping some. The sample lists 400,000 to 450,000 clones; approximately 90% were seen once. The sequenced sample was peripheral blood, obtained in a trial of Ad26.COV2.S vaccine versus placebo. The receptors were sampled from a person between 18 and 60 years old who received the Ad26.COV2.S COVID-19 vaccine or a placebo. Both conserved end residues are part of each CDR3. D genes are given only for firm matches. Clone size, where shown, is once, few, many, or a class for clones that have expanded.

>TRBJ1-5|NA|TRBV28|NA
TGTGCCAGCCAGCGGTCGGGCAATCAGCCCCAGCATTTT
CASQRSGNQPQHF
>TRBJ1-2|once|TRBV7-6|NA
TGTGCCAGCAGCGGGCTCCGGGACACCTATGGCTACACCTTC
CASSGLRDTYGYTF
>TRBJ1-1|NA|TRBV28|NA
TGTGCCAGCACCAGGATCTTACGCACTGAAGCTTTCTTT
CASTRILRTEAFF
>TRBJ2-5|NA|TRBV5-1|TRBD1
TGCGCCAGCAGCTTGGTTTGGGACAGGCCGGGGGAAGAGACCCAGTACTTC
CASSLVWDRPGEETQYF
>TRBJ1-5|NA|TRBV6-5|NA
TGTGCCAGCAGTTTCGGGGGGGCGGACAATCAGCCCCAGCATTTT
CASSFGGADNQPQHF
>TRBJ2-1|NA|TRBV10-2|NA
TGCGCCAGCAGTGAGGGGACCGAGCAGTTCTTC
CASSEGTEQFF
>TRBJ1-3|NA|TRBV9|NA
TGTGCCAGCAGCGCCACGGACGGCTCTGGAAACACCATATATTTT
CASSATDGSGNTIYF
>TRBJ2-5|NA|TRBV28|TRBD2
TGTGCCAGCAGTTTATGGGGTACTAGCGGGAGATGGGAGACCCAGTACTTC
CASSLWGTSGRWETQYF
>TRBJ2-1|NA|TRBV4-1|NA
TGCGCCATCGCCGGGCCCACCGGACACAATGAGCAGTTCTTC
CAIAGPTGHNEQFF
>TRBJ1-6|NA|TRBV21-1|NA
TGTGCCAGCAGCTCCAGGGTCCATAATTCACCCCTCCACTTT
CASSSRVHNSPLHF
>TRBJ1-5|NA|TRBV4-1|NA
TGCGCCAGCAGCCAAGATGCCAGGAATCAGCCCCAGCATTTT
CASSQDARNQPQHF
>TRBJ1-4|NA|TRBV15|NA
TGTGCCACCAGCAGAGGGGACGACAGTTCGGGTAATGAAAAACTGTTTTTT
CATSRGDDSSGNEKLFF
>TRBJ2-3|NA|TRBV7-2|TRBD2
TGTGCCAGCAGCTTATTCTCAGCGGGAGTGGCAGATACGCAGTATTTT
CASSLFSAGVADTQYF
>TRBJ1-1|once|TRBV7-2|NA
TGTGCCAGCAGCAAAATGGAGAACACTGAAGCTTTCTTT
CASSKMENTEAFF
>TRBJ2-7|few|TRBV6-5|TRBD1
TGTGCCAGCAGTTCCCCGGGACAGGGGCTTTACGAGCAGTACTTC
CASSSPGQGLYEQYF
>TRBJ2-5|NA|TRBV7-2|TRBD1
TGTGCCAGCAGCCCTCTGACAGGGGGCGTAGAGACCCAGTACTTC
CASSPLTGGVETQYF
>TRBJ2-1|NA|TRBV30|TRBD2
TGTGCCTGGGGGAAACTTCAGCGGGAGGGGAATGAGCAGTTCTTC
CAWGKLQREGNEQFF
>TRBJ2-2|NA|TRBV7-9|NA
TGTGCCAGCAGCTTAGGGATAGGGGCGACCGGGGAGCTGTTTTTT
CASSLGIGATGELFF
>TRBJ2-3|NA|TRBV3-1/TRBV3-2|TRBD2
TGTGCCAGCAGCCCTAGCGGGAGGGACACAGATACGCAGTATTTT
CASSPSGRDTDTQYF
>TRBJ2-6|NA|TRBV2|NA
TGTGCCAGCAGTGAATTGATAGGGGACTCTGGGGCCAACGTCCTGACTTTC
CASSELIGDSGANVLTF
>TRBJ1-2|NA|TRBV28|TRBD1
TGTGCCATTGACACAGGGGACTATGGCTACACCTTC
CAIDTGDYGYTF
>TRBJ2-3|NA|TRBV9|TRBD2
TGTGCCAGCAGCCTAAGACTAGCGGGAGCGGATACGCAGTATTTT
CASSLRLAGADTQYF
>TRBJ2-1|NA|TRBV7-2|NA
TGTGCCAGCAGCTTAGGAGGACTTTACAATGAGCAGTTCTTC
CASSLGGLYNEQFF
>TRBJ2-7|NA|TRBV15|TRBD2
TGTGCCACCAGCAGGAGGGCTAGCGGGAGGTACGAGCAGTACTTC
CATSRRASGRYEQYF
>TRBJ2-1|NA|TRBV11-2|TRBD2
TGTGCCAGCAGCCTAACTAGCGGGGCCTACAATGAGCAGTTCTTC
CASSLTSGAYNEQFF
>TRBJ1-2|NA|TRBV29-1|TRBD1
TGCAGCGTTGAAGGGGGGACAGGGGACTATGGCTACACCTTC
CSVEGGTGDYGYTF
>TRBJ2-7|NA|TRBV3-1/TRBV3-2|NA
TGTGCCAGCAGCCGTCCTGGGGGACTTAACCTCTACGAGCAGTACTTC
CASSRPGGLNLYEQYF
>TRBJ1-2|once|TRBV28|TRBD1
TGTGCCGGCCTTGGACAGGGCCTGACCGGCTATGGCTACACCTTC
CAGLGQGLTGYGYTF
>TRBJ1-2|NA|TRBV5-1|NA
TGCGCCAGCAGCTTGGTCCAGGGCGACGTCTATGGCTACACCTTC
CASSLVQGDVYGYTF
>TRBJ2-2|NA|TRBV7-6|NA
TGTGCCGGCTCAGGGATCGACACCGGGGAGCTGTTTTTT
CAGSGIDTGELFF
>TRBJ2-2|NA|TRBV5-5|NA
TGTGCCAGCAGACCCACTAGCACCGCGAACACCGGGGAGCTGTTTTTT
CASRPTSTANTGELFF
>TRBJ2-1|NA|TRBV5-6|TRBD2
TGTGCCAGCAGCAGAGGACTAGCGGGTACCTACAATGAGCAGTTCTTC
CASSRGLAGTYNEQFF
>TRBJ1-1|NA|TRBV7-9|NA
TGTGCCAGCAGCCCGCACTCGTCAGGCCGCGCGGAAGCTTTCTTT
CASSPHSSGRAEAFF
>TRBJ1-5|NA|TRBV28|NA
TGTGCCAGCAGTAGTCGGGCTAGCAATCAGCCCCAGCATTTT
CASSSRASNQPQHF
>TRBJ2-3|NA|TRBV7-9|TRBD2
TGTGCCAGCAGCCCAGGACTAGCGGGAATAAACACAGATACGCAGTATTTT
CASSPGLAGINTDTQYF
>TRBJ2-3|NA|TRBV20-1|NA
TGCAGTTTGGGGGTATATACGCAGTATTTT
CSLGVYTQYF
>TRBJ1-6|NA|TRBV6-1|TRBD1
TGTGCCAGCAGTGACCGACAGGGAAGAAATTCACCCCTCCACTTT
CASSDRQGRNSPLHF
>TRBJ2-6|NA|TRBV30|NA
TGTGCCTGGAGTGTAGGGGCAGCTGGGGCCAACGTCCTGACTTTC
CAWSVGAAGANVLTF
>TRBJ2-3|NA|TRBV27|NA
TGTGCCAGCAGTTTAGAGCGTGGAACAGATACGCAGTATTTT
CASSLERGTDTQYF
>TRBJ2-1|NA|TRBV7-8|NA
TGTGCCAGCAGTACGGGACGGATCTTGAGCTCCTACAATGAGCAGTTCTTC
CASSTGRILSSYNEQFF
>TRBJ2-1|NA|TRBV12-5|TRBD2
TGTGCTAGTGGTTTGGTACTAAGCGGGAGCTCCTACAATGAGCAGTTCTTC
CASGLVLSGSSYNEQFF
>TRBJ2-7|NA|TRBV4-1|NA
TGCGCCAGCAGCCAAGGGGCAGGAGATAACGCTCTCGGTCACGAGCAGTACTTC
CASSQGAGDNALGHEQYF
>TRBJ2-1|NA|TRBV19|NA
TGTGCCACTAAGCCGGGACCCCAAGGAGGTGAGCAGTTCTTC
CATKPGPQGGEQFF
>TRBJ1-5|many|TRBV27|NA
TGTGCCAGCAGTTTATTGGGGGATCAGCCCCAGCATTTT
CASSLLGDQPQHF
>TRBJ2-1|NA|TRBV4-1|TRBD2
TGCGCCAGCAGCCAACTCCCGGGACTAGCGTTCGTGCAGTTCTTC
CASSQLPGLAFVQFF
>TRBJ2-7|NA|TRBV29-1|TRBD2
TGCAGCGTTGAGATACTAGCGGGAGATTACGAGCAGTACTTC
CSVEILAGDYEQYF
>TRBJ2-3|NA|TRBV5-1|NA
TGCGCCAGCAGCTTGGCCTGGATTTCCACAGATACGCAGTATTTT
CASSLAWISTDTQYF
>TRBJ2-5|once|TRBV9|TRBD2
TGTGCCAGCAGCGTTGCCGGGACTAGCGGGAGCCAGTACTTC
CASSVAGTSGSQYF
>TRBJ2-3|few|TRBV7-9|NA
TGTGCCAGCAGGGCCGGCGAGGCAGCGCAGTATTTT
CASRAGEAAQYF
>TRBJ1-1|once|TRBV6-2/TRBV6-3|TRBD1
TGTGCCAGCAGTCCCGGGACAGGGATCACTGAAGCTTTCTTT
CASSPGTGITEAFF
>TRBJ2-1|NA|TRBV25-1|NA
TGTGCCAGCAGTGAGTTAAGCGGTCCATTGAGGAATGAGCAGTTCTTC
CASSELSGPLRNEQFF
>TRBJ2-1|NA|TRBV11-1|NA
TGTGCCAGCAGCCCAGACAGGGTGGGGGGTCCTGAGCAGTTCTTC
CASSPDRVGGPEQFF
>TRBJ2-1|NA|TRBV5-4|TRBD2
TGTGCCAGCAGCTTGGTGGGGACTAGCGGGACCAATGAGCAGTTCTTC
CASSLVGTSGTNEQFF
>TRBJ2-7|NA|TRBV28|NA
TGTGCCAGCAGGCAAAGTTCGGGCGGGGACACTGTCAAGCAGTACTTC
CASRQSSGGDTVKQYF
>TRBJ2-1|NA|TRBV18|NA
TGTGCCAGCTCACGTCCTTCGGCAGTCTATGGGGAGCAGTTCTTC
CASSRPSAVYGEQFF
>TRBJ1-2|NA|TRBV6-5|NA
TGTGCCAGCACCGAGGGCACGAGGTATGGCTACACCTTC
CASTEGTRYGYTF
>TRBJ1-2|few|TRBV4-1|TRBD1
TGCGCCAGCAGCCAAGAGGACAGGGGGCTCTATGGCTACACCTTC
CASSQEDRGLYGYTF
>TRBJ2-7|NA|TRBV12-3/TRBV12-4|TRBD1
TGTGCCAGCAGAGACGAGAACAGGGGCGAGCAGTACTTC
CASRDENRGEQYF
>TRBJ2-6|NA|TRBV5-1|NA
TGCGCCAGCAGCCCAATTAGGGGGGGCGGAGCCTCTGGGGCCAACGTCCTGACTTTC
CASSPIRGGGASGANVLTF
>TRBJ2-2|NA|TRBV7-2|NA
TGTGCCAGCAGCTTAGAAGTGGGCAGGGTGAACACCGGGGAGCTGTTTTTT
CASSLEVGRVNTGELFF